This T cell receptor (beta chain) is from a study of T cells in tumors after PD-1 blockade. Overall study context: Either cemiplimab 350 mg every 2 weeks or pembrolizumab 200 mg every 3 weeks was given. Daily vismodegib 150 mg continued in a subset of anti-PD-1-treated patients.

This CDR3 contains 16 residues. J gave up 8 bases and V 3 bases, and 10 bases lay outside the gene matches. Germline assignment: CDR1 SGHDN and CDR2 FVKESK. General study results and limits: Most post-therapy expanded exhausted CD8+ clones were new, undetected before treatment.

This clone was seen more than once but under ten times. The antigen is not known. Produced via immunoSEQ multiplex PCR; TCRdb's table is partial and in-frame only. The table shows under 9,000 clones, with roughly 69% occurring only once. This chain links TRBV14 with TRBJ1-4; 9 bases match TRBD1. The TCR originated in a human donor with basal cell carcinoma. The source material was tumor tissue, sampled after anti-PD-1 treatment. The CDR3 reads CASSHQKQGAREKLFF. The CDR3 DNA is TGTGCCAGCAGCCACCAAAAACAGGGGGCGCGGGAAAAACTGTTTTTT.